A selection of T cell receptor beta chains follows, all from one sample in a study of CD8 T cells in Susac syndrome. TCRdb re-analysed the immunoSEQ multiplex PCR reads in MiXCR, keeping a single row per CDR3 protein. Among about 400,000 distinct CDR3 sequences listed, around 85% were seen once. The sequencing sample was made of CD8+ T cells from PBMCs. The source of these receptors is a human donor with multiple sclerosis. The CDR3 runs from the conserved cysteine through the conserved F or W. Fields, in order: V gene, CDR3 protein.

V: TRBV6-5
CDR3: CASSFSLKRDEKLFF

V: TRBV7-2
CDR3: CASTNRDRVLSGANVLTF

V: TRBV10-3
CDR3: CAISEPGYQETQYF

V: TRBV28
CDR3: CASSLRGIPNTGELFF

V: TRBV6-1
CDR3: CASRIWGGGEKLFF

V: TRBV14
CDR3: CASSPQGFGQPQHF

V: TRBV10-1
CDR3: CASSIGAEQFF

V: TRBV5-1
CDR3: CASSPWAGNYGYTF

V: TRBV25-1
CDR3: CASSDWDQPQHF

V: TRBV6-6
CDR3: CAGSWRGTMDEQFF

V: TRBV28
CDR3: CASSLTGQGSFYEQYF

V: TRBV10-3
CDR3: CAISKNRGRPETQYF

V: TRBV11-2
CDR3: CASRVKGVTDTQYF

V: TRBV10-3
CDR3: CAISESGDASFGYF

V: TRBV20-1
CDR3: CSARGGISTDTQYF

V: TRBV9
CDR3: CASSGTGGRAPDHTGELFF

V: TRBV5-5
CDR3: CASSLVAGGDQPQHF

V: TRBV7-9
CDR3: CASRSGTGSVTGELFF

V: TRBV27
CDR3: CASSFGTGGSGYTF

V: TRBV7-9
CDR3: CASSNHPTDRALEAFF

V: TRBV11-2
CDR3: CASSPLGEGQETQYF

V: TRBV2
CDR3: CASSVYSGGGYTF

V: TRBV12-3/TRBV12-4
CDR3: CASSFWSGIASEPQHF

V: TRBV6-6
CDR3: CASSGAAPTSGGYTF

V: TRBV30
CDR3: CAWSVDPGAEAFF

V: TRBV9
CDR3: CASQADRDGAFF

V: TRBV3-1
CDR3: CASSQPTSFGHNEQFF

V: TRBV3-1
CDR3: CASSSQSSYNEQFF

V: TRBV7-3
CDR3: CASSLTGGYYNEQFF

V: TRBV2
CDR3: CASSGLIAAGQQETQYF

V: TRBV29-1
CDR3: CSSSGQGHSPLHF

V: TRBV7-9
CDR3: CASSLETGLSSYEQYF

V: TRBV4-1
CDR3: CASSQEDISNQPQHF

V: TRBV7-9
CDR3: CASSLIGTPEQYF

V: TRBV7-9
CDR3: CASSLDSGSQYEQYF

V: TRBV29-1
CDR3: CSVSAGLDEQYF

V: TRBV4-2
CDR3: CASSQEGDSGALTDTQYF